The T cell receptor beta chain under discussion was sequenced for a study of lymphopenia after photon versus proton radiotherapy. Study conclusions and caveats: Photon-treated patients lost naive T cells and TCR diversity; proton-treated stayed stable.

Clones were read by immunoSEQ multiplex PCR, and TCRdb kept only the in-frame ones, dropping some. Here the sample spans 60,000 or so clones, about 85% being singletons. This CDR3 is 15 amino acids long. Germline lookup yields CDR1 MNHEY and CDR2 SVGAGI. The trim removed 6 bases at V and 2 bases at J, leaving 8 bases unmatched. On this clone itself: Its antigen is undetermined.

The receptor's source is an elderly man with esophageal cancer. Source: peripheral blood, taken from a patient treated with proton-based radiotherapy. The V gene is TRBV6-5, the J gene TRBJ1-2; 8 nucleotides match TRBD1. CDR3 bases: TGTGCCAGCAGCCTCGACAGGGGCGGAAACTATGGCTACACCTTC. This codes for CASSLDRGGNYGYTF.